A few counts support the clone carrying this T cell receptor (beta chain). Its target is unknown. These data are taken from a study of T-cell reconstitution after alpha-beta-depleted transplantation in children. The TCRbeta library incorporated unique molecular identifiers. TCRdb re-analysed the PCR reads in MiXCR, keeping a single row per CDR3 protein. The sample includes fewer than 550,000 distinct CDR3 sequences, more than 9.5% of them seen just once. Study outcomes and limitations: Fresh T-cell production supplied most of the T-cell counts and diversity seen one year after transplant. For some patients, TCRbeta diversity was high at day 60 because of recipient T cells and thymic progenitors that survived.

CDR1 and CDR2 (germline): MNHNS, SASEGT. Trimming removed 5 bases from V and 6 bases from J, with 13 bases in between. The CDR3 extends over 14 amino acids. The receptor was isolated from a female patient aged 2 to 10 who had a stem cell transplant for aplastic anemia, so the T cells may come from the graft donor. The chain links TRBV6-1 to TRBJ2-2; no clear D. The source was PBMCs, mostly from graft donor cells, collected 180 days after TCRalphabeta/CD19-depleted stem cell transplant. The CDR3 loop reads CASSLIIAPGELFF. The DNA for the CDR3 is TGTGCCAGCAGTCTTATTATTGCCCCCGGGGAGCTGTTTTTT.